Listed below are T cell receptor beta chains from one sample, sequenced in a study of blood T cell repertoires in COVID-19. Method: immunoSEQ multiplex PCR; TCRdb's copy keeps in-frame clones and lacks some. The sample consists of around 91,000 clones, about four fifths of them appearing once. The sequenced sample was peripheral blood. All receptors come from a woman at least 80 years old with active or convalescent COVID-19. The CDR3 runs from the conserved cysteine through the conserved F or W. The order of the fields is CDR3 protein, CDR3 DNA, D gene, clone size, J gene, V gene. A D gene is named only where the DNA matches it firmly. Some rows have no size entry. The others give once, few or many, or a class for an expanded clone.

CDR3aa: CASSPRRDRSYEQYF
CDR3nt: TGTGCCAGCAGTCCGAGGAGGGACAGGAGCTACGAGCAGTACTTC
d_gene: TRBD1
abundance: NA
j_gene: TRBJ2-7
v_gene: TRBV7-2

CDR3aa: CASSSTADTEAFF
CDR3nt: TGTGCCAGCTCATCGACAGCAGACACTGAAGCTTTCTTT
d_gene: NA
abundance: NA
j_gene: TRBJ1-1
v_gene: TRBV18

CDR3aa: CASSWDRGGLAKNIQYF
CDR3nt: TGTGCCAGCAGTTGGGACAGGGGGGGATTAGCCAAAAACATTCAGTACTTC
d_gene: TRBD1
abundance: NA
j_gene: TRBJ2-4
v_gene: TRBV28

CDR3aa: CASSNGSSYNEQFF
CDR3nt: TGCGCCAGCAGTAACGGGAGCTCCTACAATGAGCAGTTCTTC
d_gene: NA
abundance: NA
j_gene: TRBJ2-1
v_gene: TRBV5-1

CDR3aa: CASSRLPATNEKLFF
CDR3nt: TGTGCCAGCAGCCGCCTGCCAGCAACTAATGAAAAACTGTTTTTT
d_gene: NA
abundance: NA
j_gene: TRBJ1-4
v_gene: TRBV27

CDR3aa: CASSYQRQTYEQYF
CDR3nt: TGTGCCAGCAGTTACCAGCGGCAGACCTACGAGCAGTACTTC
d_gene: NA
abundance: NA
j_gene: TRBJ2-7
v_gene: TRBV6-2/TRBV6-3

CDR3aa: CASSESTGNQPQHF
CDR3nt: TGTGCCAGCAGTGAATCTACGGGCAATCAGCCCCAGCATTTT
d_gene: NA
abundance: NA
j_gene: TRBJ1-5
v_gene: TRBV2

CDR3aa: CASSREINRAEETQYF
CDR3nt: TGTGCCAGCAGCAGAGAAATTAACAGGGCGGAAGAGACCCAGTACTTC
d_gene: NA
abundance: NA
j_gene: TRBJ2-5
v_gene: TRBV5-1

CDR3aa: CASSLGLAGGWDTGELFF
CDR3nt: TGTGCCAGCAGCCTTGGTCTAGCGGGAGGGTGGGACACCGGGGAGCTGTTTTTT
d_gene: TRBD2
abundance: few
j_gene: TRBJ2-2
v_gene: TRBV2

CDR3aa: CATSSGTGANYGYTF
CDR3nt: TGTGCCACCAGCAGCGGTACGGGAGCTAACTATGGCTACACCTTC
d_gene: NA
abundance: NA
j_gene: TRBJ1-2
v_gene: TRBV15

CDR3aa: CASSLERQGRDREKLFF
CDR3nt: TGTGCCAGCAGCTTAGAACGGCAGGGGAGGGATCGTGAAAAACTGTTTTTT
d_gene: NA
abundance: NA
j_gene: TRBJ1-4
v_gene: TRBV7-9

CDR3aa: CASSKLPIGEVSGANVLTF
CDR3nt: TGTGCCAGCAGCAAATTGCCTATCGGAGAGGTCTCTGGGGCCAACGTCCTGACTTTC
d_gene: NA
abundance: NA
j_gene: TRBJ2-6
v_gene: TRBV7-2

CDR3aa: CASSRDFLASYEQYF
CDR3nt: TGTGCCAGCAGTAGGGACTTCCTAGCCTCCTACGAGCAGTACTTC
d_gene: NA
abundance: NA
j_gene: TRBJ2-7
v_gene: TRBV6-2/TRBV6-3

CDR3aa: CSGQDRANEKLFF
CDR3nt: TGCAGCGGACAGGACAGGGCAAATGAAAAACTGTTTTTT
d_gene: TRBD1
abundance: NA
j_gene: TRBJ1-4
v_gene: TRBV29-1

CDR3aa: CASSPGTTYEQYF
CDR3nt: TGTGCCAGCAGCCCAGGTACCACCTACGAGCAGTACTTC
d_gene: NA
abundance: NA
j_gene: TRBJ2-7
v_gene: TRBV5-6

CDR3aa: CASSWDRGTYEQYF
CDR3nt: TGTGCCAGCAGCTGGGACAGGGGGACCTACGAGCAGTACTTC
d_gene: TRBD1
abundance: NA
j_gene: TRBJ2-7
v_gene: TRBV6-5

CDR3aa: CASSQVVEGAQYF
CDR3nt: TGCGCCAGCAGCCAGGTGGTGGAAGGGGCCCAGTACTTC
d_gene: NA
abundance: NA
j_gene: TRBJ2-5
v_gene: TRBV4-3

CDR3aa: CASSPGTWGNTIYF
CDR3nt: TGCGCCAGCAGCCCAGGAACGTGGGGAAACACCATATATTTT
d_gene: NA
abundance: once
j_gene: TRBJ1-3
v_gene: TRBV5-1

CDR3aa: CASSASRLAGLGDTQYF
CDR3nt: TGTGCCAGCAGCGCCTCGCGACTAGCGGGTCTGGGGGATACGCAGTATTTT
d_gene: TRBD2
abundance: NA
j_gene: TRBJ2-3
v_gene: TRBV3-1/TRBV3-2

CDR3aa: CASSLRRQGGGTEAFF
CDR3nt: TGTGCCAGCAGCTTAAGACGACAGGGTGGGGGTACTGAAGCTTTCTTT
d_gene: TRBD1
abundance: NA
j_gene: TRBJ1-1
v_gene: TRBV7-2

CDR3aa: CASSLQGIGNTIYF
CDR3nt: TGTGCCAGCAGCTTACAGGGGATCGGAAACACCATATATTTT
d_gene: NA
abundance: NA
j_gene: TRBJ1-3
v_gene: TRBV7-2

CDR3aa: CSVGWRGSYNEQFF
CDR3nt: TGCAGCGTTGGGTGGCGCGGGAGCTACAATGAGCAGTTCTTC
d_gene: TRBD2
abundance: NA
j_gene: TRBJ2-1
v_gene: TRBV29-1

CDR3aa: CASSATFVASREQYF
CDR3nt: TGTGCCAGCAGTGCAACGTTCGTGGCTAGCAGGGAGCAGTACTTC
d_gene: NA
abundance: NA
j_gene: TRBJ2-7
v_gene: TRBV2

CDR3aa: CASSPPGGPMSYEQYF
CDR3nt: TGTGCCAGCTCACCACCGGGGGGGCCCATGTCCTACGAGCAGTACTTC
d_gene: NA
abundance: NA
j_gene: TRBJ2-7
v_gene: TRBV18

CDR3aa: CASSAGGGQPQHF
CDR3nt: TGTGCCAGTAGTGCAGGGGGTGGTCAGCCCCAGCATTTT
d_gene: TRBD1
abundance: NA
j_gene: TRBJ1-5
v_gene: TRBV12-3/TRBV12-4

CDR3aa: CASSGRDSRSNQPQHF
CDR3nt: TGTGCCAGCAGTGGCCGGGACAGCCGGAGCAATCAGCCCCAGCATTTT
d_gene: TRBD1
abundance: NA
j_gene: TRBJ1-5
v_gene: TRBV6-6

CDR3aa: CASSLGQGAGDTQYF
CDR3nt: TGTGCCAGTAGTTTGGGACAGGGGGCCGGAGATACGCAGTATTTT
d_gene: TRBD1
abundance: NA
j_gene: TRBJ2-3
v_gene: TRBV19

CDR3aa: CASSLSSGNTEAFF
CDR3nt: TGTGCCAGCAGTTTATCGTCAGGGAACACTGAAGCTTTCTTT
d_gene: NA
abundance: NA
j_gene: TRBJ1-1
v_gene: TRBV28

CDR3aa: CASSFGRASGNTIYF
CDR3nt: TGTGCCAGCAGTTTTGGGAGGGCCTCTGGAAACACCATATATTTT
d_gene: NA
abundance: NA
j_gene: TRBJ1-3
v_gene: TRBV28

CDR3aa: CASRGGLSKQYF
CDR3nt: TGTGCCAGCAGAGGGGGACTATCTAAGCAGTACTTC
d_gene: NA
abundance: once
j_gene: TRBJ2-7
v_gene: TRBV11-2

CDR3aa: CASSVSPSGTSTDTQYF
CDR3nt: TGTGCCAGCAGCGTATCCCCCAGCGGTACTAGCACAGATACGCAGTATTTT
d_gene: NA
abundance: NA
j_gene: TRBJ2-3
v_gene: TRBV9

CDR3aa: CASRGGPVNTIYF
CDR3nt: TGTGCCAGCAGGGGGGGTCCGGTGAACACCATATATTTT
d_gene: NA
abundance: NA
j_gene: TRBJ1-3
v_gene: TRBV27

CDR3aa: CASSLVAGLNEQYF
CDR3nt: TGTGCCAGCAGCTTGGTGGCAGGGTTAAACGAGCAGTACTTC
d_gene: NA
abundance: NA
j_gene: TRBJ2-7
v_gene: TRBV5-5

CDR3aa: CASLGGGTSGSSYNEQFF
CDR3nt: TGTGCCAGTCTTGGGGGGGGGACTAGCGGGAGTTCCTACAATGAGCAGTTCTTC
d_gene: TRBD2
abundance: NA
j_gene: TRBJ2-1
v_gene: TRBV19

CDR3aa: CASSLLAGPTDTQYF
CDR3nt: TGTGCCAGCAGCTTACTAGCGGGGCCCACAGATACGCAGTATTTT
d_gene: TRBD2
abundance: NA
j_gene: TRBJ2-3
v_gene: TRBV11-1

CDR3aa: CASSSPSGTSTDTQYF
CDR3nt: TGTGCCAGCAGTTCACCTAGCGGAACTAGCACAGATACGCAGTATTTT
d_gene: TRBD2
abundance: NA
j_gene: TRBJ2-3
v_gene: TRBV27

CDR3aa: CASSPRGRQFNEQFF
CDR3nt: TGTGCCAGCAGCCCCCGGGGTCGGCAATTCAATGAGCAGTTCTTC
d_gene: NA
abundance: NA
j_gene: TRBJ2-1
v_gene: TRBV7-3

CDR3aa: CASSSSTSGMGNYEQYF
CDR3nt: TGTGCCAGCTCATCGTCCACTAGCGGGATGGGGAACTACGAGCAGTACTTC
d_gene: TRBD2
abundance: NA
j_gene: TRBJ2-7
v_gene: TRBV18

CDR3aa: CASSAGTSGRRLSTDTQYF
CDR3nt: TGTGCCAGCAGCGCCGGGACTAGCGGGAGAAGACTTAGCACAGATACGCAGTATTTT
d_gene: TRBD2
abundance: NA
j_gene: TRBJ2-3
v_gene: TRBV5-1

CDR3aa: CASSLQGSGELFF
CDR3nt: TGTGCCAGCAGCTTGCAGGGATCCGGGGAGCTGTTTTTT
d_gene: NA
abundance: NA
j_gene: TRBJ2-2
v_gene: TRBV5-6

CDR3aa: CASSPISNSGSENF
CDR3nt: TGTGCCAGCAGCCCAATCAGCAATAGCGGGAGTGAGAACTTC
d_gene: TRBD2
abundance: NA
j_gene: TRBJ2-5
v_gene: TRBV7-2

CDR3aa: CSVARDMLEDTQYF
CDR3nt: TGCAGCGTTGCCCGAGACATGTTGGAAGATACGCAGTATTTT
d_gene: NA
abundance: NA
j_gene: TRBJ2-3
v_gene: TRBV29-1

CDR3aa: CASSLYAGAGGSSDTQYF
CDR3nt: TGTGCCAGCAGTTTATATGCGGGGGCAGGGGGCAGTTCAGATACGCAGTATTTT
d_gene: NA
abundance: NA
j_gene: TRBJ2-3
v_gene: TRBV28

CDR3aa: CASNKAGASYEQYF
CDR3nt: TGTGCCAGCAATAAGGCGGGAGCTTCCTACGAGCAGTACTTC
d_gene: TRBD2
abundance: NA
j_gene: TRBJ2-7
v_gene: TRBV6-5

CDR3aa: CSALRDRGYNEQFF
CDR3nt: TGCAGCGCTCTCCGGGACAGGGGGTATAATGAGCAGTTCTTC
d_gene: TRBD1
abundance: NA
j_gene: TRBJ2-1
v_gene: TRBV29-1

CDR3aa: CASSDPFPYEQYF
CDR3nt: TGTGCCAGCAGTGATCCCTTTCCCTACGAGCAGTACTTC
d_gene: NA
abundance: NA
j_gene: TRBJ2-7
v_gene: TRBV6-1

CDR3aa: CASSPGQGDKTQYF
CDR3nt: TGTGCCAGCAGCCCCGGACAGGGGGACAAGACCCAGTACTTC
d_gene: TRBD1
abundance: NA
j_gene: TRBJ2-5
v_gene: TRBV9

CDR3aa: CASSSAGAGQETQYF
CDR3nt: TGTGCCAGCAGTTCGGCGGGGGCTGGCCAAGAGACCCAGTACTTC
d_gene: NA
abundance: few
j_gene: TRBJ2-5
v_gene: TRBV28

CDR3aa: CASQTLAGEQFF
CDR3nt: TGTGCCAGCCAAACATTAGCGGGGGAGCAGTTCTTC
d_gene: TRBD2
abundance: NA
j_gene: TRBJ2-1
v_gene: TRBV9

CDR3aa: CASSPGEQETQYF
CDR3nt: TGTGCCAGCAGTCCGGGGGAGCAAGAGACCCAGTACTTC
d_gene: NA
abundance: NA
j_gene: TRBJ2-5
v_gene: TRBV28

CDR3aa: CASSGILPGQPQHF
CDR3nt: TGTGCCAGTAGTGGTATCCTCCCAGGTCAGCCCCAGCATTTT
d_gene: NA
abundance: NA
j_gene: TRBJ1-5
v_gene: TRBV19

CDR3aa: CASRPRTGSGNTIYF
CDR3nt: TGTGCCAGCAGACCGCGGACAGGGTCCGGAAACACCATATATTTT
d_gene: TRBD1
abundance: NA
j_gene: TRBJ1-3
v_gene: TRBV28

CDR3aa: CASSLVGRAFRAGELFF
CDR3nt: TGTGCCAGCAGCTTAGTCGGGAGGGCCTTTCGGGCCGGGGAGCTGTTTTTT
d_gene: TRBD2
abundance: few
j_gene: TRBJ2-2
v_gene: TRBV7-6

CDR3aa: CASSLAGGPYEQYF
CDR3nt: TGCGCCAGCAGCTTGGCCGGCGGTCCCTACGAGCAGTACTTC
d_gene: NA
abundance: NA
j_gene: TRBJ2-7
v_gene: TRBV5-1

CDR3aa: CASSEADSPLHF
CDR3nt: TGTGCCAGCAGCGAGGCAGATTCACCCCTCCACTTT
d_gene: NA
abundance: NA
j_gene: TRBJ1-6
v_gene: TRBV5-4